This T cell receptor beta chain was observed in a study of identical twins. Study outcomes and limitations: For cord blood, abundant beta clonotypes had fewer insertions, unlike memory repertoires, which showed none. Alpha sequences that were out-of-frame and twin-shared showed an excess of low generation probability.

A universal primer site was created by template switching, with the cDNA bearing unique molecular identifiers. In TCRdb, the 5' RACE reads were re-called with MiXCR into one record per CDR3 protein. The sample includes hundreds of thousands of distinct CDR3 sequences, 9% to 15% of them seen just once. J lost 5 bases, V lost 1 base, and 15 bases had no gene match. The CDR3 length is 18 residues. Germline assignment: CDR1 SGHRS and CDR2 YFSETQ. All donors were healthy, and all were Caucasian. Only a few counts were recorded for this clonotype. Antigen specificity is unknown. The sample was also linked to a second study, of yellow fever vaccine responses in identical twins.

The source is a woman aged 18 to 35 in good health. V gene TRBV5-1 combines with J gene TRBJ2-5; 9 nucleotides agree with TRBD2. Material for sequencing was PBMCs. Written as DNA, the CDR3 is TGCGCCAGCAGCTTGTCCATTTCCCGGCGGGAGGGAATGGAGACCCAGTACTTC. It is translated as CASSLSISRREGMETQYF.